A single sample gave rise to the 2 T cell receptor beta chains below, sequenced in a study of blood T cell repertoires in COVID-19. Assay: immunoSEQ multiplex PCR; the TCRdb copy retains only in-frame clones and omits some. The sample has 70,000 to 85,000 clones, around 90% seen once. The material sequenced was peripheral blood. All receptors come from an older woman with active COVID-19.

V usage is TRBV28 and J usage is TRBJ1-3; no reliable D call. From germline, CDR1 is MDHEN and CDR2 SYDVKM. V was pared by 6 bases and J by 3 bases, with 9 bases between. This CDR3 comprises 13 residues. CDR3 sequence: CASSRLVGNTIYF. As DNA, the CDR3 is TGTGCCAGCAGCCGGTTGGTTGGAAACACCATATATTTT.

The chain joins TRBV28 to TRBJ2-7; 8 bases map to TRBD1. Germline CDR1 MDHEN, CDR2 SYDVKM. The CDR3 runs 15 residues. V trimming: 1 base; J trimming: 5 bases; junction bases outside the gene matches: 7. The CDR3 DNA reads TGTGCCAGCAGTTTATCAGGGGGCCTGCAGAACGAGCAGTACTTC. Translated: CASSLSGGLQNEQYF.